The T cell receptor (beta chain) under discussion was sequenced for a study of blood T cell repertoires in COVID-19. Overall study context: There were acute and convalescent COVID-19 samples, and they came from the United States, Italy and Spain. T cells, B-cell-depleted T cells, or PBMCs supplied cDNA or gDNA.

Adults between roughly 18 and 90 years of age took part from about two dozen US areas. The length of the CDR3 is 16 residues. With V trimmed by 2 bases and J by 7 bases, 11 bases remained unmatched. Per germline, CDR1 SGHRS and CDR2 YFSETQ. Clones were read by immunoSEQ multiplex PCR, and TCRdb kept only the in-frame ones, dropping some. There are some 97,000 clones in the sample; 70% to 90% occur only once, and approximately 2.4% lies in the top ten. The clonotype was recovered from a woman aged 50 to 60 who had recovered from COVID-19. The V call is TRBV5-1, the J call TRBJ2-1, with TRBD2 identical over 8 bases. The sample consisted of PBMCs or T cells enriched from blood (not recorded which). The CDR3 region is CASSFPAGAGVNEQFF. The CDR3 nucleotides read TGCGCCAGCAGCTTCCCAGCGGGAGCGGGTGTAAATGAGCAGTTCTTC.